This TCR beta chain was profiled in a study of blood T cells in healthy people across ages. CDR1 SSHAT and CDR2 FNYEAQ come from the germline V gene (reference sequence). The CDR3 covers 13 residues. Using a J-beta primer mix together with a sample-barcoded 5' primer, a second PCR was run for roughly 7 to 11 cycles. TCRdb reanalysed the 5' RACE reads using MiXCR and keeps one entry per CDR3 protein. This table holds roughly 1.5 million distinct CDR3 sequences, 35% to 45% found once. At least ten counts were recorded for this clonotype. A read error may account for a junction end that differs from germline. Isolation per sample recovered at least 7 million PBMCs.

The material sequenced was blood. This TCR derives from a woman younger than 35 in good health. The genes are TRBV7-7 and TRBJ2-2, with 7 bases lining up with TRBD1. CDR3 bases: TGTGCTAGCAGCCAGACAGGGACCGGGGAGCTGTTTTTT. As protein: CASSQTGTGELFF.